A single sample gave rise to the 20 T cell receptor beta chains below, sequenced in a study of cytomegalovirus exposure and HLA in healthy donors. The PCR had 60 Vbeta and 13 Jbeta primers. Assay: immunoSEQ multiplex PCR; the TCRdb copy retains only in-frame clones and omits some. Of about 170,000 clones listed, 70% to 80% are singletons. Material for sequencing was PBMCs. The receptors come from a woman aged 30 to 39 in good health and CMV-seropositive.

This chain links TRBV7-2 with TRBJ2-7, with D maybe TRBD1 (6 bases). The V end was cut by 5 bases, the J end by 0 bases, with 14 bases between. CDR3 size: 15 residues. Germline V gene lookup returns CDR1 SGHTA and CDR2 FQGNSA. The DNA of the CDR3 is TGTGCCAGCAGCGCGTCTACAGGGAGCTCCTACGAGCAGTACTTC. Translated: CASSASTGSSYEQYF.

The chain joins TRBV4-1 to TRBJ2-5; 8 bases match TRBD2. CDR3 size: 16 residues. From germline, CDR1 is MGHRA and CDR2 YSYEKL. V shed 2 bases, J shed 0 bases, and the junction held 5 bases outside the gene matches. CDR3 loop: CASSQTAGDNQETQYF. The CDR3 region has the DNA TGCGCCAGCAGCCAAACAGCGGGGGACAACCAAGAGACCCAGTACTTC.

The chain employs TRBV30 and TRBJ2-2; possibly TRBD2 for D (5 bases). Germline V gene data show CDR1 as GTSNPN and CDR2 as SVGIG (reference sequence). This CDR3 comprises 14 residues. Trimming pared 2 bases from V and 7 bases from J, leaving 14 bases between. CDR3 DNA sequence: TGTGCCTGGAGTCCCCCTCCTAGCATCGGGGAGCTGTTTTTT. It is translated as CAWSPPPSIGELFF. Looking up the rest from reference TRBV30 and TRBJ2-2 gives the full variable domain: SQTIHQWPATLVQPVGSPLSLECTVEGTSNPNLYWYRQAAGRGLQLLFYSVGIGQISSEVPQNLSASRPQDRQFILSSKKLLLSDSGFYLCAWSPPPSIGELFFGEGSRLTVL.

V gene TRBV5-1 combines with J gene TRBJ2-5; D possibly corresponds to TRBD2 (5 bases). Germline CDR1 reads SGHRS; CDR2 reads YFSETQ. The germline V and J ends were trimmed by 0 bases and 1 base, with 10 bases remaining between them. This CDR3 region has 15 residues. The DNA for the CDR3 is TGCGCCAGCAGCTTGGCCAAGGGAGCCCAAGAGACCCAGTACTTC. It is translated as CASSLAKGAQETQYF.

This clone was observed once. The chain couples TRBV5-4 to TRBJ1-2; the D gene is possibly TRBD1 (6 bases). Between the trimmed V and J ends, which lost 0 bases and 2 bases, there was a span of 8 bases. The CDR3 spans 14 residues. Germline-derived CDR1 and CDR2 are SGHNT and YYREEE (reference sequence). This chain's CDR3 is CASSLDQGNYGYTF. CDR3 nucleotide sequence: TGTGCCAGCAGCTTGGATCAGGGGAACTATGGCTACACCTTC.

The chain joins TRBV5-1 to TRBJ2-7, with TRBD2 matching 9 bases. The germline V gene has CDR1 SGHRS and CDR2 YFSETQ. There are 15 residues in the CDR3. V trimming: 3 bases; J trimming: 3 bases; junction bases outside the gene matches: 7. Here the CDR3 reads CASSWEGSGSYEQYF. CDR3 DNA sequence: TGCGCCAGCAGCTGGGAAGGTAGCGGGAGCTACGAGCAGTACTTC.

This clone was detected once. This rearrangement joins TRBV10-1 to TRBJ2-7; maybe TRBD2 (5 bases). Trimming took 3 bases from V and 2 from J, leaving 11 bases between them. From germline, CDR1 is WNHNN and CDR2 SYGVQD (reference sequence). This CDR3 region has 14 residues. The CDR3 nucleotides are TGCGCCAGCAGTGACCGGGGTCGGGCCTACGAGCAGTACTTC. This sequence encodes CASSDRGRAYEQYF.

This clone showed up many times. The chain joins TRBV7-2 to TRBJ2-7, with 10 nucleotides matching TRBD2. Germline V gene lookup returns CDR1 SGHTA and CDR2 FQGNSA. The CDR3 spans 16 residues. V was pared by 1 base and J by 2 bases, with 5 bases of the junction left unmatched. CDR3 DNA sequence: TGTGCCAGCAGCTTAGAAGGTAGCGGGAGGCCCTACGAGCAGTACTTC. This sequence encodes CASSLEGSGRPYEQYF.

This clone has just a few counts. The CDR3 spells CASSSGQGREPQHF. The CDR3 DNA sequence: TGTGCCAGCAGCTCAGGACAGGGTAGAGAGCCCCAGCATTTT. The chain joins TRBV7-2 to TRBJ1-5; 8 bases agree with TRBD1. V was clipped by 4 bases and J by 8 bases; unmatched bases: 7. CDR1 and CDR2 (germline): SGHTA, FQGNSA. The CDR3 length is 14 residues.

The chain is built from TRBV5-1 and TRBJ2-3, with D hard to call. Trimming took 4 bases from V and 4 from J, leaving 10 bases between them. Per the germline V gene, CDR1 is SGHRS and CDR2 is YFSETQ. There are 13 residues in the CDR3. CDR3: CASSTGVPDTQYF. Here the CDR3 DNA reads TGCGCCAGCAGCACTGGAGTCCCAGATACGCAGTATTTT. Supplemented by reference TRBV5-1 and TRBJ2-3, the full variable domain reads KAGVTQTPRYLIKTRGQQVTLSCSPISGHRSVSWYQQTPGQGLQFLFEYFSETQRNKGNFPGRFSGRQFSNSRSEMNVSTLELGDSALYLCASSTGVPDTQYFGPGTRLTVL.

The genes are TRBV6-5 and TRBJ2-7, with 9 bases matching TRBD2. Germline assignment: CDR1 MNHEY and CDR2 SVGAGI. CDR3 length: 16 amino acids. J gave up 0 bases and V 0 bases, and 3 bases lay outside the gene matches. The CDR3 DNA reads TGTGCCAGCAGTTACTCCCTAGCGGGGAGCTCCTACGAGCAGTACTTC. Its protein is CASSYSLAGSSYEQYF.

CDR3 region: CASSEIQVRSSYEQYF. In nucleotides, the CDR3 is TGTGCCAGCAGTGAGATCCAGGTCAGGTCGAGCTACGAGCAGTACTTC. The chain carries TRBV6-1 and TRBJ2-7, with D unclear. Deletions cut 3 bases from V and 3 bases from J, with 18 bases between. The CDR3 spans 16 residues. Per the germline V gene, CDR1 is MNHNS and CDR2 is SASEGT.

This chain uses TRBV27 with TRBJ2-3, with TRBD2 as a possible D gene (5 bases). The CDR3 contains 13 residues. Germline V lookup: CDR1 MNHEY, CDR2 SMNVEV (reference sequence). V was cut by 3 bases and J by 1 base, with 5 bases left in between. CDR3 sequence reads: CASSFGGTDTQYF. The CDR3 DNA reads as TGTGCCAGCAGTTTCGGGGGCACAGATACGCAGTATTTT.

The sample holds one count of this clone. The V gene is TRBV28, the J gene TRBJ1-5, with D tentatively TRBD1 (5 bases). CDR1 is MDHEN, CDR2 SYDVKM, per germline. Trimming stripped 6 bases from V and 1 base from J, with 22 bases between. CDR3 length: 18 residues. The CDR3 sequence: CASSSKDIIVLSNQPQHF. DNA of the CDR3: TGTGCCAGCAGCTCCAAGGACATTATAGTATTAAGCAATCAGCCCCAGCATTTT.

Comment on this clone: Its ends do not fully match the called genes, so a read error is possible. The rearrangement links TRBV7-9 to TRBJ1-1; no clear D gene. Germline V gives CDR1 SEHNR, CDR2 FQNEAQ (reference sequence). This CDR3 is built from 12 residues. The CDR3 reads CSSIEQNTEAFF. As DNA, the CDR3 is TGTTCCAGCATTGAACAGAACACTGAAGCTTTCTTT. Full variable domain (outside the CDR3, taken from reference TRBV7-9 and TRBJ1-1): DTGVSQNPRHKITKRGQNVTFRCDPISEHNRLYWYRQTLGQGPEFLTYFQNEAQLEKSRLLSDRFSAERPKGSFSTLEIQRTEQGDSAMYLCSSIEQNTEAFFGQGTRLTVV.

Comments on this clone: One junction end does not reproduce the germline sequence, and a read error may be involved. The sample contains more than one DNA sequence encoding this CDR3. The gene calls are TRBV5-1 and TRBJ1-1, with no clear D. This CDR3 spans 14 amino acids. Germline values: CDR1 SGHRS, CDR2 YFSETQ. The CDR3 sequence: CASSTQTGNTEAFF. CDR3 sequence (DNA): TGCGCCAGCTCGACCCAGACGGGGAACACTGAAGCCTTCTTT.

The chain carries TRBV6-6 and TRBJ1-1; D perhaps matches TRBD1 (6 bases). CDR1 and CDR2 (germline): MNHNY, SVGAGI (reference sequence). The CDR3 has 12 residues. Trimming took off 5 bases at V and 9 bases at J, with 13 bases between the two ends. The CDR3 nucleotides read TGTGCCAGCAGTCTACAGGGTAATCAAGCTTTCTTT. Translating gives CASSLQGNQAFF.

CDR3: CASSIGQGGGELFF. The CDR3 bases are TGTGCCAGCAGCATCGGACAGGGTGGCGGGGAGCTGTTTTTT. The chain couples TRBV7-2 to TRBJ2-2; TRBD1 aligns across 8 bases. The trim removed 5 bases at V and 7 bases at J, leaving 6 bases unmatched. This CDR3 is built from 14 residues. The germline V gene encodes CDR1 SGHTA and CDR2 FQGNSA.

The chain carries TRBV6-6 and TRBJ2-7; a possible D gene is TRBD1 (5 bases). V lost 5 bases and J 7 bases, leaving 21 bases between the germline ends. The CDR3 contains 15 residues. CDR1 and CDR2 (germline): MNHNY, SVGAGI (reference sequence). CDR3 sequence (DNA): TGTGCCAGCAGTGCAGTGGCAGGGATTAACGGTGAGCAGTACTTC. It is translated as CASSAVAGINGEQYF.

The chain uses TRBV9 and TRBJ2-7, with 7 nucleotides matching TRBD2. Looked up from germline, CDR1 is SGDLS and CDR2 is YYNGEE. The CDR3 covers 13 residues. V lost 4 bases to trimming and J lost 3 bases; unmatched junction nucleotides: 4. In DNA form, the CDR3 reads TGTGCCAGCAGCTTGGGACTACACTACGAGCAGTACTTC. Encoded protein: CASSLGLHYEQYF.